What follows is one T cell receptor (beta chain) and its context. This specimen comes from a study of blood T cell repertoires in COVID-19. Study summary: The samples span acute and convalescent COVID-19 from the United States, Italy and Spain. T cells, B-cell-depleted T cells, or PBMCs supplied cDNA or gDNA.

CDR3 length equals 14 residues. The V gene end was trimmed by 5 bases and the J gene end by 13 bases; junction bases not matched to a gene: 10. CDR1 is LNHDA and CDR2 is SQIVND in the germline V gene (reference sequence). The data were produced by immunoSEQ multiplex PCR, yet TCRdb's version contains in-frame clones alone and is incomplete. Of 60,000 or so clones in the sample, approximately 75% were seen once. The chain joins TRBV19 to TRBJ1-6; 8 positions agree with TRBD1. The sample comprised peripheral blood. The sequence came from a man older than 75 with acute or convalescent COVID-19. The CDR3 region is CASSLGQGEYPLHF. The CDR3 DNA is TGTGCCAGTAGTCTCGGACAGGGTGAATATCCCCTCCACTTT.